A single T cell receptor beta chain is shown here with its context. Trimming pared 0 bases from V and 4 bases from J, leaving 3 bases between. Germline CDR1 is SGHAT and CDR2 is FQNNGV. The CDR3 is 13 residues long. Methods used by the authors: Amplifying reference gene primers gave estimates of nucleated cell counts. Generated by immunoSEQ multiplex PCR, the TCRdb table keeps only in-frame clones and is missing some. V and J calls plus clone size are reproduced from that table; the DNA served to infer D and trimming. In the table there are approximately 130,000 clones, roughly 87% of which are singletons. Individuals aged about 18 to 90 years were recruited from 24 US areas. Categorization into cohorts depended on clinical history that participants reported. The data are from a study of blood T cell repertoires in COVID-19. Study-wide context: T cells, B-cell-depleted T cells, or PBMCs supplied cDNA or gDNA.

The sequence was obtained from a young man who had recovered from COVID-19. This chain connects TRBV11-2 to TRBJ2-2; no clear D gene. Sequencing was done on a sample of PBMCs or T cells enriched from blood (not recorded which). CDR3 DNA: TGTGCCAGCAGCTTAGAGCGCACCGGGGAGCTGTTTTTT. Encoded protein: CASSLERTGELFF. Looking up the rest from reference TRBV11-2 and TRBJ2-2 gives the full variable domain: EAGVAQSPRYKIIEKRQSVAFWCNPISGHATLYWYQQILGQGPKLLIQFQNNGVVDDSQLPKDRFSAERLKGVDSTLKIQPAKLEDSAVYLCASSLERTGELFFGEGSRLTVL.